This T cell receptor beta chain originates from a study of blood T cell repertoires in COVID-19. The protocol was immunoSEQ multiplex PCR, while the TCRdb copy is restricted to in-frame clones and leaves out a portion. The table has 88,000 or so clones, over 75% seen once. The CDR3 loop spans 11 amino acids. V was shortened by 6 bases and J by 4 bases, with 10 bases between the two germline ends. Germline V gives CDR1 DFQATT, CDR2 SNEGSKA (reference sequence). The material sequenced was peripheral blood. This receptor was taken from a man aged 60 to 69 with acute or convalescent COVID-19. V is TRBV20-1 and J is TRBJ2-7; D gene ambiguous. The CDR3 reads CSARGEYEQYF. The CDR3 region has the DNA TGCAGTGCACGAGGAGAATACGAGCAGTACTTC.